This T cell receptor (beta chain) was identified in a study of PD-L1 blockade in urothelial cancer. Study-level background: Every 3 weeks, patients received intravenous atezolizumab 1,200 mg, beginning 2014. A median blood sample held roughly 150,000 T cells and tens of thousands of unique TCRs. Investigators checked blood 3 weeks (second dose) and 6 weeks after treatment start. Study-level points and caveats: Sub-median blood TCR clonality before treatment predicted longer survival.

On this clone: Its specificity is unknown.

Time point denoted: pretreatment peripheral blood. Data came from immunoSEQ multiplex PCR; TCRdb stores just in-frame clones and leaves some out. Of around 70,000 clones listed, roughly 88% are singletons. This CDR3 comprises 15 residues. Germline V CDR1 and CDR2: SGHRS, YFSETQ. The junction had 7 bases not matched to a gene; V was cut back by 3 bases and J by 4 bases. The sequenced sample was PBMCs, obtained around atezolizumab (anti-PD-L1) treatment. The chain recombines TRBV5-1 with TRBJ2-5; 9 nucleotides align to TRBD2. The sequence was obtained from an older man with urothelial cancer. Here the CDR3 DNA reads TGCGCCAGCAGCTACCAGGGACTAGCAGCAGAGACCCAGTACTTC. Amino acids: CASSYQGLAAETQYF.